A selection of T cell receptor beta chains follows, all from one sample in a study of post-analysis software for immune sequencing data. TCRdb used MiXCR to reprocess the PCR reads, holding one entry per CDR3 protein. The table lists hundreds of thousands of distinct CDR3 sequences, roughly 58% of them singletons. Material for sequencing was blood. The receptors were gathered from a girl aged 5 to 17 with multiple sclerosis. CDR3s include the opening cysteine and the closing phenylalanine or tryptophan. A D gene is named only where the DNA matches it firmly. Not every row has a clone size; where given, it reads once, few, many or a size class.

>.|TRBJ2-5|TRBV11-2|.
CASSWGRWQETQYF
TGTGCCAGCAGCTGGGGCAGGTGGCAAGAGACCCAGTACTTC
>few|TRBJ2-1|TRBV29-1|TRBD2
CSVEDRVRGVNNEQFF
TGCAGCGTTGAAGATCGGGTCCGGGGGGTGAACAATGAGCAGTTCTTC
>once|TRBJ2-7|TRBV7-8|.
CASSSSLGLEQYF
TGTGCCAGCAGCTCCTCTTTGGGGCTCGAGCAGTACTTC
>few|TRBJ2-5|TRBV5-1|.
CASREYPGPRGVNSGQYF
TGCGCCAGCAGAGAATATCCGGGACCAAGGGGCGTCAATAGTGGGCAGTACTTC
>few|TRBJ1-2|TRBV10-3|.
CATRPVSVTTYGYTF
TGTGCCACCCGACCTGTGAGCGTTACCACCTATGGCTACACCTTC
>.|TRBJ2-3|TRBV20-1|.
CSARDRLYTDTQYF
TGCAGTGCTAGAGACAGGCTATACACAGATACGCAGTATTTT
>.|TRBJ2-5|TRBV20-1|TRBD2
CSATLAGAYQETQYF
TGCAGTGCTACCCTAGCGGGAGCGTACCAAGAGACCCAGTACTTC
>.|TRBJ2-3|TRBV29-1|TRBD1
CSAGDSHTDTQYF
TGCAGCGCCGGGGACAGTCACACAGATACGCAGTATTTT
>.|TRBJ2-5|TRBV7-9|.
CASSLDAGADETQYF
TGTGCCAGCAGCTTAGACGCAGGGGCGGACGAGACCCAGTACTTC
>.|TRBJ2-7|TRBV29-1|.
CSVEDWADGNYEQYF
TGCAGCGTTGAAGACTGGGCAGATGGAAACTACGAGCAGTACTTC
>.|TRBJ2-5|TRBV4-1|TRBD1
CASSQGVQGAQETQYF
TGCGCCAGCAGCCAAGGGGTACAGGGGGCCCAAGAGACCCAGTACTTC
>few|TRBJ1-1|TRBV5-1|.
CASSLDSFRRDTEAFF
TGCGCCAGCAGCTTGGACAGTTTCAGGAGGGACACTGAAGCTTTCTTT
>.|TRBJ1-1|TRBV5-1|TRBD1
CASSLQPGGGTEAFF
TGCGCCAGCAGCTTGCAACCAGGGGGCGGCACTGAAGCTTTCTTT
>.|TRBJ1-1|TRBV10-2|.
CASSERPPEAFF
TGCGCCAGCAGTGAAAGACCCCCTGAAGCTTTCTTT
>.|TRBJ2-1|TRBV5-1|.
CASSLRGVRAGSDSYNEQFF
TGCGCCAGCAGCTTGAGAGGGGTGCGGGCGGGTTCGGACTCCTACAATGAGCAGTTCTTC
>.|TRBJ2-7|TRBV5-1|.
CASSLDQRSYEQYF
TGCGCCAGCAGCTTGGATCAGAGATCCTACGAGCAGTACTTC
>.|TRBJ2-7|TRBV7-9|TRBD2
CASDAGATYEQYF
TGTGCCAGCGACGCGGGAGCCACCTACGAGCAGTACTTC
>.|TRBJ2-5|TRBV28|TRBD1
CASSPHRDRGREQYF
TGTGCCAGCAGTCCCCACCGGGACAGGGGGCGTGAGCAGTACTTC
>.|TRBJ2-7|TRBV5-1|.
CASSSAEGRFSYEQYF
TGCGCCAGCAGCTCGGCGGAGGGCCGTTTCTCCTACGAGCAGTACTTC
>.|TRBJ1-1|TRBV29-1|.
CSVEVRTINTEAFF
TGCAGCGTTGAAGTGAGAACAATTAACACTGAAGCTTTCTTT
>few|TRBJ2-6|TRBV5-1|.
CASSPGAGIGANVLTF
TGCGCCAGCAGCCCGGGGGCGGGGATTGGGGCCAACGTCCTGACTTTC
>few|TRBJ2-7|TRBV7-6|TRBD2
CASSLISGLAGGPHNEQYF
TGTGCCAGCAGCTTAATCTCGGGACTAGCGGGAGGGCCCCACAATGAGCAGTACTTC
>.|TRBJ2-7|TRBV25-1|.
CASSDMLAEQYF
TGTGCCAGCAGTGACATGTTGGCCGAGCAGTACTTC
>.|TRBJ2-6|TRBV10-3|TRBD1
CAISGGTGGSGANVLTF
TGTGCCATCAGCGGCGGGACAGGGGGCTCTGGGGCCAACGTCCTGACTTTC
>.|TRBJ1-2|TRBV6-5|TRBD1
CASSQGGGGYGYTF
TGTGCCAGCAGTCAGGGGGGGGGCGGCTATGGCTACACCTTC
>few|TRBJ1-6|TRBV4-1|TRBD1
CASSQWGQGNYYNSPLHF
TGCGCCAGCAGCCAGTGGGGACAGGGAAATTACTATAATTCACCCCTCCACTTT
>once|TRBJ2-1|TRBV20-1|TRBD2
CSARDAGGRNEQFF
TGCAGTGCTAGAGATGCGGGGGGACGCAATGAGCAGTTCTTC
>.|TRBJ2-5|TRBV15|.
CATRQGGETQYF
TGTGCCACCAGACAGGGAGGCGAGACCCAGTACTTC
>few|TRBJ2-1|TRBV3-1|.
CASSRSTGNEQFF
TGTGCCAGCAGCCGCTCCACTGGCAATGAGCAGTTCTTC
>few|TRBJ2-1|TRBV5-1|TRBD1
CASRTELGQGYNEQFF
TGCGCCAGCAGAACGGAGCTGGGACAGGGTTACAATGAGCAGTTCTTC
>.|TRBJ2-1|TRBV6-1|TRBD2
CVSSSRGLGSGYNEQFF
TGTGTCAGCAGTAGCAGGGGACTAGGGTCGGGCTACAATGAGCAGTTCTTC
>.|TRBJ2-1|TRBV6-6|.
CASRLNRVSYNEQFF
TGTGCCAGCAGACTTAACAGGGTGTCCTACAATGAGCAGTTCTTC
>.|TRBJ1-1|TRBV10-3|.
CAIRSWDGNTEAFF
TGTGCCATCAGGTCCTGGGACGGGAACACTGAAGCTTTCTTT
>.|TRBJ2-7|TRBV4-1|.
CASSQERPLYEQYF
TGCGCCAGCAGCCAAGAAAGGCCCTTATACGAGCAGTACTTC
>few|TRBJ2-1|TRBV7-2|.
CASSPPDNEQFF
TGTGCCAGCAGCCCCCCGGACAATGAGCAGTTCTTC
>.|TRBJ1-4|TRBV6-5|.
CASRSREGEEKLFF
TGTGCCAGCAGGTCCCGAGAGGGGGAGGAAAAACTGTTTTTT
>.|TRBJ1-2|TRBV20-1|TRBD1
CSASMTGGSYGYTF
TGCAGTGCTAGTATGACAGGGGGTAGCTATGGCTACACCTTC
>.|TRBJ2-5|TRBV4-1|.
CASSLTQGEEQYF
TGCGCCAGCAGCCTAACCCAGGGGGAGGAGCAGTACTTC
>.|TRBJ2-1|TRBV29-1|.
CSVDPQRTSYNERFF
TGCAGCGTTGACCCCCAGCGTACCTCCTACAATGAGCGGTTCTTC
>few|TRBJ2-7|TRBV7-3|.
CASSPDPLYEQYF
TGTGCCAGCAGCCCGGACCCCCTCTACGAGCAGTACTTC
>few|TRBJ2-7|TRBV20-1|.
CSASTDRYYEQYF
TGCAGTGCTAGTACCGACAGGTACTACGAGCAGTACTTC
>few|TRBJ2-5|TRBV4-1|TRBD1
CASSQATMDRVLETQYF
TGCGCCAGCAGCCAGGCTACGATGGACAGGGTTCTCGAGACCCAGTACTTC
>.|TRBJ2-1|TRBV6-6|TRBD1
CASSGRDSAYNEQFF
TGTGCCAGCAGTGGCCGGGACAGCGCCTACAATGAGCAGTTCTTC
>.|TRBJ1-2|TRBV12-3/TRBV12-4|.
CASSSGEHYGYTF
TGTGCCAGCAGTTCGGGGGAGCACTATGGCTACACCTTC
>few|TRBJ2-7|TRBV7-6|TRBD2
CASSRSGGFVEQYF
TGTGCCAGCAGCCGTAGCGGGGGGTTTGTCGAGCAGTACTTC